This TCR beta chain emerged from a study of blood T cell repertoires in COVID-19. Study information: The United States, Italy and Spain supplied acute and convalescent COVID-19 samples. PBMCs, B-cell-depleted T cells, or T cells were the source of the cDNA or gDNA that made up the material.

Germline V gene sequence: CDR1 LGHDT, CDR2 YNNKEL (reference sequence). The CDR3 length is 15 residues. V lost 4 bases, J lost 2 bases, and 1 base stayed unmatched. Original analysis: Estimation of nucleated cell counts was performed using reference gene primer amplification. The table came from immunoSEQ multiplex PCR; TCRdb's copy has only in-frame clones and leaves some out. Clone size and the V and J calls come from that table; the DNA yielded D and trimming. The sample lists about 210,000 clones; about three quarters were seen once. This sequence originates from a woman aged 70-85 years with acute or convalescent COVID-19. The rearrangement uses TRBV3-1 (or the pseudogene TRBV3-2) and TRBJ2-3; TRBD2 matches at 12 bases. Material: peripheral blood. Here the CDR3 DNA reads TGTGCCAGCAGCCGGACTAGCGGGACCACAGATACGCAGTATTTT. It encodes CASSRTSGTTDTQYF.